Reported below is one T cell receptor (beta chain). The entry originates in a study of CD8+CD57+ T cells in acquired aplastic anemia. Study details: Sequencing produced an average of about 9.8 million reads per healthy donor for CD4+ cells.

For CDR3 and TCR beta VDJ profiling, genomic DNA was the template used. TCRdb analysed the reads with MiXCR anew, one entry per CDR3 protein. The sample includes 35,000 to 45,000 distinct CDR3 sequences, 68% of them seen just once. V was shortened by 3 bases and J by 2 bases, with 7 bases between the two germline ends. The CDR3 runs 13 residues. The germline CDR1 and CDR2 sequences are SGHNT and YENEEA. The chain links TRBV11-3 to TRBJ1-1; D remains unclear. This TCR derives from a human donor in good health, serving as a control. The sample comprised sorted CD4+, CD8+, or CD8+CD57+ T cells (not recorded which) from PBMCs. CDR3: CASSLLANTEAFF. CDR3 nucleotides: TGTGCCAGCAGCTTGTTAGCCAACACTGAAGCTTTCTTT.